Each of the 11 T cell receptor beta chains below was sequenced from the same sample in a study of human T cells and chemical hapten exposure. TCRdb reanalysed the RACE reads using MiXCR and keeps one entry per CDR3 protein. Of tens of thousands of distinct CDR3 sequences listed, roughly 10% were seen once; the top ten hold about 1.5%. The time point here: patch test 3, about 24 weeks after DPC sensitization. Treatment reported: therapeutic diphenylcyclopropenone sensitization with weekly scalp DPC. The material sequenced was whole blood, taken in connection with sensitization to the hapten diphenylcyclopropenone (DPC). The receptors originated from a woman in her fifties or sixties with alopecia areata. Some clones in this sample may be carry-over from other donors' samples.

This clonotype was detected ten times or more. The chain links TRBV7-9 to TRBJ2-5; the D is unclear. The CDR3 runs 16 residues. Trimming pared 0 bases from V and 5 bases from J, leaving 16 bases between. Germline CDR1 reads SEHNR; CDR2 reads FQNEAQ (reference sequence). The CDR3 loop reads CASSLAQRLLGETQYF. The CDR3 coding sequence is TGTGCCAGCAGCTTAGCGCAGCGTTTATTAGGGGAGACCCAGTACTTC. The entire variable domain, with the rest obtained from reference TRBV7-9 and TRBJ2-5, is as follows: DTGVSQNPRHKITKRGQNVTFRCDPISEHNRLYWYRQTLGQGPEFLTYFQNEAQLEKSRLLSDRFSAERPKGSFSTLEIQRTEQGDSAMYLCASSLAQRLLGETQYFGPGTRLLVL.

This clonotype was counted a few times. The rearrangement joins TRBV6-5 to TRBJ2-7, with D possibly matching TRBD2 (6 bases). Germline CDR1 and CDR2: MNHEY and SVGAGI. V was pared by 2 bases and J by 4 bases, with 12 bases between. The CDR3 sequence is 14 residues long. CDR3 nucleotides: TGTGCCAGCAGTTACGCGGGATCGGGGTACGAGCAGTACTTC. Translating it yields CASSYAGSGYEQYF.

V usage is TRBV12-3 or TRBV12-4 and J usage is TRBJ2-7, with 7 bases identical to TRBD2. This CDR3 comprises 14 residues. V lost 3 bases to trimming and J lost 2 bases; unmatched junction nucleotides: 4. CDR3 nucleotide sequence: TGTGCCAGCAGTTTGGGGGGGACCCCCTACGAGCAGTACTTC. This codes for CASSLGGTPYEQYF.

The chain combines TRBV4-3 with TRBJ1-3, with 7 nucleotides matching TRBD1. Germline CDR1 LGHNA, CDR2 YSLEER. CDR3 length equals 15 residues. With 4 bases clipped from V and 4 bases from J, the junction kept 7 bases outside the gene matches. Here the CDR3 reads CASSRAGGTGNTIYF. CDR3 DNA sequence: TGCGCCAGCAGCCGCGCAGGGGGTACGGGAAACACCATATATTTT.

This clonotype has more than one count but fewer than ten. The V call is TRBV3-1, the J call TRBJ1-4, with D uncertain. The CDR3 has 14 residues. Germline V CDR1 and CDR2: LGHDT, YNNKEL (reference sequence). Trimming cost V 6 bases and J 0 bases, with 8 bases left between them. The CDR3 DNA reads TGTGCCAGCAGGGAAAAGTCAACTAATGAAAAACTGTTTTTT. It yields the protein CASREKSTNEKLFF.

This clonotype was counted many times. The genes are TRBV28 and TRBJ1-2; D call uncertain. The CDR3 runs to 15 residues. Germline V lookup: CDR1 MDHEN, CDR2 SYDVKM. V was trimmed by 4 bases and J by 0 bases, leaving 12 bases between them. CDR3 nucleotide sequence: TGTGCCAGCAGTTCGATGGCACATGCTAACTATGGCTACACCTTC. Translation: CASSSMAHANYGYTF.

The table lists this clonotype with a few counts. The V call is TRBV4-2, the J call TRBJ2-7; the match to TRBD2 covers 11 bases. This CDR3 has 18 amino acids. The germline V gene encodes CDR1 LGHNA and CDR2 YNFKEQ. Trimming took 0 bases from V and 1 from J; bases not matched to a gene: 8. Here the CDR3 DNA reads TGTGCCAGCAGCCAAGAGGGGCTAGCGGGGGGCCCATCCTACGAGCAGTACTTC. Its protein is CASSQEGLAGGPSYEQYF.

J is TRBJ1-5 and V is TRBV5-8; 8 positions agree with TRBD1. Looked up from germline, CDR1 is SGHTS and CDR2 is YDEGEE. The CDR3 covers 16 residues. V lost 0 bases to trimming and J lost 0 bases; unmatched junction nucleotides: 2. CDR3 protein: CASSLGTGYSNQPQHF. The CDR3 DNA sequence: TGTGCCAGCAGCTTGGGGACAGGGTATAGCAATCAGCCCCAGCATTTT.

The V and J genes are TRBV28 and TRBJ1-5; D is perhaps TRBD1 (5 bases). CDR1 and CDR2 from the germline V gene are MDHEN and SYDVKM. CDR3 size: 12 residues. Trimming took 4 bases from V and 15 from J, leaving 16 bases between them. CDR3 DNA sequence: TGTGCCAGCAGTTATAGTATCGAGGGGTTGCATTTT. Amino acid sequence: CASSYSIEGLHF.

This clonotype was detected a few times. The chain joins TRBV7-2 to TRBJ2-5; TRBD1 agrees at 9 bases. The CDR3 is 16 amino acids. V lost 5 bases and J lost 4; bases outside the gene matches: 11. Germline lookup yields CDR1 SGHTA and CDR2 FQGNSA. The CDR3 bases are TGTGCCAGCAGCCCCGGAGACAGGGGGGGACGAGAGACCCAGTACTTC. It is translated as CASSPGDRGGRETQYF.

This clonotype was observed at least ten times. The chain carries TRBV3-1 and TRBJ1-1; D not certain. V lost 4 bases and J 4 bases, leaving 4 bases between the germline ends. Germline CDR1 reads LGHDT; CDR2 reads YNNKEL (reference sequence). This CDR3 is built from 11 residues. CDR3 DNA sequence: TGTGCCAGCAGCCGTAGCACTGAAGCTTTCTTT. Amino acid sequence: CASSRSTEAFF.